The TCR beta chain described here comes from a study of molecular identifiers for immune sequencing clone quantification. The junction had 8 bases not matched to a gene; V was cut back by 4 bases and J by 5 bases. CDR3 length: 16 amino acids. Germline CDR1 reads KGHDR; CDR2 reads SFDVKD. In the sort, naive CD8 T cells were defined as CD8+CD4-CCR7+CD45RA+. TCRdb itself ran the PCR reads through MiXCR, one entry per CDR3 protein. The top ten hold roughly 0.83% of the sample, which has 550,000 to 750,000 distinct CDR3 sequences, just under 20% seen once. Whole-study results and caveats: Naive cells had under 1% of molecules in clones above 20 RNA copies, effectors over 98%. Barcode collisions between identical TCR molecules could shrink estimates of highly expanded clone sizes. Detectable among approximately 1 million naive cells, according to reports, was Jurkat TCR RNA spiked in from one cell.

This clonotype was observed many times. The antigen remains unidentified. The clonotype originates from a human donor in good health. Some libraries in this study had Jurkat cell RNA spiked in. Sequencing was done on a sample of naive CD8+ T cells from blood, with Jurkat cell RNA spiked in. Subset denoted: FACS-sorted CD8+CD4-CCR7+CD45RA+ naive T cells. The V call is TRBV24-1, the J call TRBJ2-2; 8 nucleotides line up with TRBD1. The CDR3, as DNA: TGTGCCACCAGTGACGAAGGACAGGGATGGACCGGGGAGCTGTTTTTT. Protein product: CATSDEGQGWTGELFF.